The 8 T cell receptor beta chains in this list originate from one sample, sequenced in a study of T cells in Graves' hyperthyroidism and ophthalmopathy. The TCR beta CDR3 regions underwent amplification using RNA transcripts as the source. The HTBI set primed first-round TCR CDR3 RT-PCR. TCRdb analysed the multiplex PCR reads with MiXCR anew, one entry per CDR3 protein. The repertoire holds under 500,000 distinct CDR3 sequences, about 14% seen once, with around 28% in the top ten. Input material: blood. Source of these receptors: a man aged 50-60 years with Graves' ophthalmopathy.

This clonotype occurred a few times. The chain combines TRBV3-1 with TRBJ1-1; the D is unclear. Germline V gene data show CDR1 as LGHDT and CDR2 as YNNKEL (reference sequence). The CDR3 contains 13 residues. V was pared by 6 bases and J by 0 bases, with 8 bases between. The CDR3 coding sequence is TGTGCCAGCAGACGCGACATGAACACTGAAGCTTTCTTT. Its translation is CASRRDMNTEAFF.

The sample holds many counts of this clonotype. The CDR3 spells CASSSITNPTNEKLFF. DNA for the CDR3: TGTGCCAGCAGTTCGATAACGAACCCAACTAATGAAAAACTGTTTTTT. The chain links TRBV27 to TRBJ1-4, with no clear D. Trimming cost V 4 bases and J 0 bases, with 12 bases left between them. Germline lookup yields CDR1 MNHEY and CDR2 SMNVEV (reference sequence). The CDR3 contains 16 residues. Complete variable domain (other parts from reference TRBV27 and TRBJ1-4): EAQVTQNPRYLITVTGKKLTVTCSQNMNHEYMSWYRQDPGLGLRQIYYSMNVEVTDKGDVPEGYKVSRKEKRNFPLILESPSPNQTSLYFCASSSITNPTNEKLFFGSGTQLSVL.

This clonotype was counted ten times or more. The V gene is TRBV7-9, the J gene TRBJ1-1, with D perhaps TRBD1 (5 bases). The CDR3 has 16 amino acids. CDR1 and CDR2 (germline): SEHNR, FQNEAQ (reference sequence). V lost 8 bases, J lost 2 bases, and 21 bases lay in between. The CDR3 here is CASGPGTIGKNTEAFF. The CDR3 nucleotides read TGTGCCAGCGGCCCTGGGACCATCGGGAAAAACACTGAAGCTTTCTTT.

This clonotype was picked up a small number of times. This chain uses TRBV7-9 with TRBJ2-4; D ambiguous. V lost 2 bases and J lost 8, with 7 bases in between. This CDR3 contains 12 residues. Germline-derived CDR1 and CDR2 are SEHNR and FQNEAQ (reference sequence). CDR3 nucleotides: TGTGCCAGCAGCTTACGTGGGTACATTCAGTACTTC. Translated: CASSLRGYIQYF.

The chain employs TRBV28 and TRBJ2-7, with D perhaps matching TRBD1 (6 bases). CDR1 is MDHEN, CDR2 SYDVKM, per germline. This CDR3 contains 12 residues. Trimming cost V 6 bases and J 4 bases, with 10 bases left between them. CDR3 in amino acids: CASRQGRYEQYF. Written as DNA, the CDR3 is TGTGCCAGCAGACAGGGTCGATACGAGCAGTACTTC.

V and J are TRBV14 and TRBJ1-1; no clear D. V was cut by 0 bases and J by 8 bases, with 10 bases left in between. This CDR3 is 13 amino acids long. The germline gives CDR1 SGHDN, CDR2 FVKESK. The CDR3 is CASSQDKAPEAFF. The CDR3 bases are TGTGCCAGCAGCCAAGATAAGGCACCAGAAGCTTTCTTT.

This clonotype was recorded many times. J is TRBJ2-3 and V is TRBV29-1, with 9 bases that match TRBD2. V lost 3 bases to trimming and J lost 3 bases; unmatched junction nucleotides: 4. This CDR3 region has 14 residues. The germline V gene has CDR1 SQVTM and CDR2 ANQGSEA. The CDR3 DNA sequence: TGCAGCGTTGATTTAGCGGGAGTAACAGATACGCAGTATTTT. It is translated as CSVDLAGVTDTQYF.

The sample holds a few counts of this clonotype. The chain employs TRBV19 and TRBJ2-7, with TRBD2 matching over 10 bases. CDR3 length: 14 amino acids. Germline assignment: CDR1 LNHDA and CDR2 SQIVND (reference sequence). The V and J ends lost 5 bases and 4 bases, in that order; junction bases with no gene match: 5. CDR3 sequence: CASSPAGGSYEQYF. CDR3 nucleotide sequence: TGTGCCAGTAGTCCAGCGGGGGGGAGTTACGAGCAGTACTTC.